A single TCR beta chain is shown here with its context. This sample stems from a study of blood T cell repertoires in COVID-19. In the original workflow: Amplification from reference gene primers served as the basis for estimated nucleated cell counts. Profiled with immunoSEQ multiplex PCR; TCRdb holds only in-frame clones, not every one. From that table come the V and J calls and clone size; the DNA was used to work out D and trimming. The data contain 200,000 or so clones, about 88% of them seen just once; the ten biggest clones take up 3% to 3.5%. The V and J ends lost 6 bases and 3 bases, in that order; junction bases with no gene match: 4. CDR1 is SGHRS, CDR2 YFSETQ, per germline. CDR3 length equals 14 residues.

Input material: peripheral blood. The sequence derives from a man aged 55-75 years with acute or convalescent COVID-19. The chain carries TRBV5-1 and TRBJ2-5, with TRBD2 matching over 11 bases. The CDR3 loop reads CASTPTSGEETQYF. As DNA, the CDR3 is TGCGCCAGCACCCCGACTAGCGGGGAAGAGACCCAGTACTTC. The whole variable domain, filled in from reference TRBV5-1 and TRBJ2-5, reads KAGVTQTPRYLIKTRGQQVTLSCSPISGHRSVSWYQQTPGQGLQFLFEYFSETQRNKGNFPGRFSGRQFSNSRSEMNVSTLELGDSALYLCASTPTSGEETQYFGPGTRLLVL.